The 28 T cell receptor beta chains below come from one sample, sequenced in a study of blood T cell repertoires in COVID-19. Assay: immunoSEQ multiplex PCR; the TCRdb copy retains only in-frame clones and omits some. In the table there are some 290,000 clones, 88% of which are singletons. The sequenced sample consisted of peripheral blood. The receptors were sampled from a woman in her twenties or thirties with COVID-19, enrolled during active disease.

In its sample, this clone was seen a few times. The J gene is TRBJ2-1, the V gene TRBV27; the match to TRBD2 covers 16 bases. Per the germline V gene, CDR1 is MNHEY and CDR2 is SMNVEV (reference sequence). This CDR3 is 14 amino acids long. V lost 7 bases and J lost 14; bases outside the gene matches: 8. DNA of the CDR3: TGTGCCAGCAACAAGTTGGGACTAGCGGGAGGGAAGTTCTTC. Translating it yields CASNKLGLAGGKFF.

This CDR3 is CASSTRQGGANEKLFF. The CDR3 nucleotides read TGTGCCAGTAGTACCCGACAGGGTGGTGCTAATGAAAAACTGTTTTTT. This chain uses TRBV19 with TRBJ1-4, with 7 bases lining up with TRBD1. The germline V gene has CDR1 LNHDA and CDR2 SQIVND (reference sequence). J gave up 3 bases and V 4 bases, and 8 bases lay outside the gene matches. CDR3 length: 16 amino acids.

J is TRBJ1-5 and V is TRBV30; 8 nucleotides match TRBD1. Germline V CDR1 and CDR2: GTSNPN, SVGIG (reference sequence). The CDR3 has 15 residues. With V trimmed by 3 bases and J by 8 bases, 12 bases remained unmatched. The DNA of the CDR3 is TGTGCCTGGAGCGCCGGGACAGGTAGGTCGGAGCCCCAGCATTTT. Residues: CAWSAGTGRSEPQHF.

The V gene is TRBV2, the J gene TRBJ2-7, with D maybe TRBD2 (5 bases). This CDR3 contains 15 residues. The germline V gene encodes CDR1 SNHLY and CDR2 FYNNEI. V gave up 1 base and J gave up 3 bases, with 13 bases separating them. CDR3 amino acids: CASSEGTSAFYEQYF. CDR3 nucleotides: TGTGCCAGCAGTGAAGGTACTAGTGCTTTCTACGAGCAGTACTTC.

The chain carries TRBV11-2 and TRBJ1-3; TRBD1 is a possible D gene (6 bases). Germline V lookup: CDR1 SGHAT, CDR2 FQNNGV. V lost 5 bases, J lost 3 bases, and 20 bases lay in between. The CDR3 covers 17 residues. The CDR3 here is CASSPIGGGGYGNTIYF. CDR3 in DNA: TGTGCCAGCAGCCCGATCGGCGGGGGGGGCTATGGAAACACCATATATTTT.

This chain joins TRBV18 and TRBJ1-1, with D unresolved. The CDR3 sequence is 14 residues long. V was shortened by 8 bases and J by 5 bases, with 18 bases between the two germline ends. Germline CDR1 KGHSH, CDR2 LQKENI. The CDR3, as DNA: TGTGCCAGCCATCCAACAGAGACGGGGACTGAAGCTTTCTTT. This gives the protein CASHPTETGTEAFF.

This clone was picked up a small number of times. The CDR3 here is CASSELAGNTGELFF. The CDR3 DNA reads as TGTGCCAGCAGTGAACTAGCGGGGAACACCGGGGAGCTGTTTTTT. This rearrangement joins TRBV6-4 to TRBJ2-2, with 9 bases fitting TRBD2. The CDR3 loop spans 15 amino acids. V lost 3 bases and J lost 1; bases outside the gene matches: 0. Germline CDR1 MRHNA, CDR2 SNTAGT.

The rearrangement joins TRBV9 to TRBJ2-3; D is possibly TRBD1 (5 bases). This CDR3 spans 13 amino acids. The ends were cut back, 0 bases at V and 4 bases at J, with 6 bases in the middle. Germline V CDR1 and CDR2: SGDLS, YYNGEE. CDR3 loop: CASSVEGPDTQYF. As DNA, the CDR3 is TGTGCCAGCAGCGTAGAGGGGCCAGATACGCAGTATTTT.

CDR3 sequence (DNA): TGTGCCAGCAGCCCCTCTAGCGGGAGTAGTTACAATGAGCAGTTCTTC. Its translation is CASSPSSGSSYNEQFF. The chain combines TRBV7-6 with TRBJ2-1; 10 bases are a match to TRBD2. CDR3 length: 16 residues. V shed 5 bases, J shed 4 bases, and the junction held 8 bases outside the gene matches. CDR1 is SGHVS, CDR2 FNYEAQ, per germline.

This clone was observed a few times. V gene TRBV6-6 combines with J gene TRBJ1-1; TRBD1 might be the D (5 bases). This CDR3 comprises 16 residues. Trimming left V 2 bases short and J 3 bases short, with 16 bases between. CDR1 is MNHNY, CDR2 SVGAGI, per germline (reference sequence). The CDR3 DNA reads as TGTGCCAGCAGTTACCGACAGAGCCCTGGGGACACTGAAGCTTTCTTT. It translates to CASSYRQSPGDTEAFF.

The chain employs TRBV3-1 (or the pseudogene TRBV3-2) and TRBJ2-5, with 7 bases identical to TRBD2. V shed 7 bases, J shed 3 bases, and the junction held 5 bases outside the gene matches. This CDR3 has 13 residues. Per the germline V gene, CDR1 is LGHDT and CDR2 is YNNKEL (reference sequence). The CDR3: CASIPSGKETQYF. CDR3 nucleotides: TGTGCCAGCATCCCGAGCGGGAAAGAGACCCAGTACTTC.

V is TRBV14 and J is TRBJ1-2; D possibly corresponds to TRBD1 (6 bases). Deletions cut 1 base from V and 4 bases from J, with 16 bases between. CDR1 SGHDN and CDR2 FVKESK come from the germline V gene. The length of the CDR3 is 16 residues. Here the CDR3 reads CASSQVGQSLSYGYTF. CDR3 nucleotide sequence: TGTGCCAGCAGCCAAGTCGGACAGAGTTTGAGCTATGGCTACACCTTC.

This chain links TRBV25-1 with TRBJ1-1; perhaps TRBD1 as D (6 bases). Germline values: CDR1 MGHDK, CDR2 SYGVNS. V was cut by 6 bases and J by 4 bases, with 15 bases left in between. The CDR3 has 14 amino acids. The CDR3 nucleotides are TGTGCCAGCAGAACCGGGACACCCCCCACTGAAGCTTTCTTT. It specifies CASRTGTPPTEAFF.

The table lists this clone with a few counts. The chain is built from TRBV9 and TRBJ1-2; 8 positions match TRBD1. This CDR3 has 15 residues. The germline gives CDR1 SGDLS, CDR2 YYNGEE. Germline trimming cut 0 bases from V and 7 bases from J; bases unmatched to any gene: 8. As DNA, the CDR3 is TGTGCCAGCAGCGTAGGTTCACAGGGGGTTGGTGGCTACACCTTC. It specifies CASSVGSQGVGGYTF.

The V and J genes are TRBV20-1 and TRBJ2-3; D gene ambiguous. The CDR3 has 11 amino acids. Trimming took 6 bases from V and 5 from J, leaving 9 bases between them. Germline lookup yields CDR1 DFQATT and CDR2 SNEGSKA (reference sequence). As DNA, the CDR3 is TGCAGTGCCCTATACGGAGATACGCAGTATTTT. Translation: CSALYGDTQYF.

This clone was counted once. This chain joins TRBV2 and TRBJ2-5; TRBD2 matches at 10 bases. The CDR3 contains 17 residues. CDR1 is SNHLY, CDR2 FYNNEI, per germline. Trimming removed 1 base from V and 0 bases from J; junction bases left unmatched: 5. CDR3 region: CASSEGASGSYQETQYF. CDR3 DNA sequence: TGTGCCAGCAGTGAAGGCGCTAGCGGGAGTTACCAAGAGACCCAGTACTTC.

This chain links TRBV18 with TRBJ2-5; TRBD1 might be the D (6 bases). The CDR3 is 12 amino acids. CDR1 is KGHSH, CDR2 LQKENI, per germline. Trimming took 6 bases from V and 5 from J, leaving 10 bases between them. The CDR3 nucleotides are TGTGCCAGCTCCCCTCAGGGGGAGACCCAGTACTTC. This codes for CASSPQGETQYF.

The rearrangement uses TRBV6-1 and TRBJ1-5; 7 bases are shared with TRBD1. CDR3 length: 16 residues. From germline, CDR1 is MNHNS and CDR2 SASEGT. Trimming at V came to 4 bases and at J to 2 bases, leaving 8 bases not matched to a gene. This chain's CDR3 is CASSALTGVGNQPQHF. DNA of the CDR3: TGTGCCAGCAGTGCCCTAACAGGGGTCGGCAATCAGCCCCAGCATTTT.

The chain combines TRBV5-1 with TRBJ2-7, with D perhaps matching TRBD2 (5 bases). Trimming pared 4 bases from V and 4 bases from J, leaving 18 bases between. The CDR3 is 15 residues long. In germline, CDR1 is SGHRS, CDR2 YFSETQ. Here the CDR3 reads CASSPDPRRAYEQYF. The CDR3 DNA sequence: TGCGCCAGCAGCCCGGACCCCCGGCGGGCATACGAGCAGTACTTC. Full variable domain (rest looked up from reference TRBV5-1 and TRBJ2-7): KAGVTQTPRYLIKTRGQQVTLSCSPISGHRSVSWYQQTPGQGLQFLFEYFSETQRNKGNFPGRFSGRQFSNSRSEMNVSTLELGDSALYLCASSPDPRRAYEQYFGPGTRLTVT.

The chain links TRBV6-5 to TRBJ1-6; D gene ambiguous. Germline V gene lookup returns CDR1 MNHEY and CDR2 SVGAGI. The CDR3 is made up of 15 amino acids. Trimming shortened V by 1 base and J by 2 bases, and 6 bases separated the two germline ends. CDR3 amino acids: CASSYFNPYNSPLHF. CDR3 nucleotides: TGTGCCAGCAGTTACTTCAATCCCTATAATTCACCCCTCCACTTT.

This chain connects TRBV9 to TRBJ2-1; 8 nucleotides match TRBD2. This CDR3 is built from 15 residues. V shed 2 bases and J 4 bases; nucleotides not matched to a gene: 5. Looked up from germline, CDR1 is SGDLS and CDR2 is YYNGEE. This CDR3 is CASSVRAGEYNEQFF. Written as DNA, the CDR3 is TGTGCCAGCAGCGTCAGAGCGGGGGAGTACAATGAGCAGTTCTTC.

The chain is built from TRBV19 and TRBJ2-2, with 7 bases aligning to TRBD1. Germline lookup yields CDR1 LNHDA and CDR2 SQIVND (reference sequence). Trimming took 7 bases from V and 3 from J; bases not matched to a gene: 5. This CDR3 comprises 14 residues. In nucleotides, the CDR3 is TGTGCCAGTAATAGGGACAGCTACACCGGGGAGCTGTTTTTT. It translates to CASNRDSYTGELFF.

J is TRBJ2-7 and V is TRBV29-1; 12 bases line up with TRBD1. The length of the CDR3 is 16 residues. Germline CDR1 SQVTM, CDR2 ANQGSEA. J gave up 4 bases and V 7 bases, and 14 bases lay outside the gene matches. The CDR3 loop is CSAEGIPGQGAYEQYF. The CDR3 nucleotides are TGCAGCGCCGAAGGGATTCCGGGACAGGGGGCTTACGAGCAGTACTTC.

This chain joins TRBV29-1 and TRBJ2-2; D gene ambiguous. Germline V gene data show CDR1 as SQVTM and CDR2 as ANQGSEA. The CDR3 is 15 amino acids. Deletions cut 7 bases from V and 0 bases from J, with 15 bases between. The chain's CDR3 is CSARGIGANTGELFF. As DNA, the CDR3 is TGCAGCGCCCGAGGAATAGGCGCGAACACCGGGGAGCTGTTTTTT.

CDR3 protein: CASRAGVSNQPQHF. In nucleotides, the CDR3 is TGTGCCAGTAGGGCAGGGGTGAGCAATCAGCCCCAGCATTTT. This chain uses TRBV19 with TRBJ1-5; tentatively, D is TRBD1 (6 bases). Per germline, CDR1 LNHDA and CDR2 SQIVND (reference sequence). The CDR3 covers 14 residues. V dropped 6 bases and J dropped 1 base, with 10 bases sitting between them.

The chain uses TRBV7-2 and TRBJ2-5, with D perhaps TRBD2 (5 bases). This CDR3 spans 15 amino acids. In germline, CDR1 is SGHTA, CDR2 FQGNSA. Trimming removed 5 bases at V and 1 base at J, with 14 bases between. The CDR3 is CASSHWERSQETQYF. In DNA form, the CDR3 reads TGTGCCAGCAGCCACTGGGAGAGGAGCCAAGAGACCCAGTACTTC.

V gene TRBV27 combines with J gene TRBJ2-1, with D uncertain. V lost 2 bases, J lost 3 bases, and 11 bases lay in between. The V gene's germline CDR1 is MNHEY and CDR2 SMNVEV (reference sequence). CDR3 length: 15 residues. The CDR3 protein is CASSLVPRVYNEQFF. In nucleotides, the CDR3 is TGTGCCAGCAGTTTAGTCCCCCGGGTCTACAATGAGCAGTTCTTC.

The V gene is TRBV4-3, the J gene TRBJ2-7; 7 bases are shared with TRBD1. CDR3 length: 15 residues. Trimming at V came to 0 bases and at J to 5 bases, leaving 7 bases not matched to a gene. Per the germline V gene, CDR1 is LGHNA and CDR2 is YSLEER. The CDR3 nucleotides read TGCGCCAGCAGCCAAGATTTCGGACAGGCGGACGAGCAGTACTTC. Its protein is CASSQDFGQADEQYF.